This entry describes one TCR beta chain. Its matching antigen is unknown. This record belongs to a study of cytotoxic CD8 clonotypes in ibrutinib-treated CLL. Background on the study: Averaging across samples gave around 260,000 productive templates and more than 80,000 productive rearrangements. Broader study findings: Baseline clonality was higher than in age-matched healthy donors and moved in step with circulating CD8+ T-cell counts. Public clonotypes, found uncommonly, either contracted or stayed stable on treatment.

V lost 7 bases to trimming and J lost 4 bases; unmatched junction nucleotides: 8. This CDR3 spans 15 amino acids. Germline V CDR1 and CDR2: SNHLY, FYNNEI. Assay used: immunoSEQ multiplex PCR; TCRdb lists only in-frame clones, some missing. The data contain 250,000 to 350,000 clones, approximately 76% of them singletons. The clonotype comes from a human donor with chronic lymphocytic leukemia. The chain recombines TRBV2 with TRBJ1-5; 9 bases agree with TRBD1. The sample was PBMCs, taken at disease progression, from a patient treated with ibrutinib. Here the CDR3 DNA reads TGTGCCAGCAAGACCGGGACAGGGCCTAATCAGCCCCAGCATTTT. It encodes CASKTGTGPNQPQHF.